Listed here are 8 T cell receptor beta chains from one sample, sequenced in a study of T cells in localized non-small cell lung cancer. The repertoire was sequenced with immunoSEQ multiplex PCR; TCRdb's copy has only in-frame clones and lacks some. The table records about 2,400 clones, less than 30% of them present only once. The sample in question was normal lung tissue next to the tumor, obtained before any cancer treatment. All receptors come from a man between 40 and 69 years old with stage I lung adenocarcinoma.

Relative to its sample, this clone is medium-sized. V and J are TRBV4-1 and TRBJ2-5; D may be TRBD1 or TRBD2 (5 bases each). Trimming left V 5 bases short and J 1 base short, with 11 bases between. Germline CDR1 reads MGHRA; CDR2 reads YSYEKL. The CDR3 is made up of 14 amino acids. The CDR3 region has the DNA TGCGCCAGCAGCTCCGGGACGATCCAAGAGACCCAGTACTTC. The encoded protein is CASSSGTIQETQYF.

The V and J genes are TRBV29-1 and TRBJ1-2; D may be TRBD1 (5 bases). The germline V gene encodes CDR1 SQVTM and CDR2 ANQGSEA. The CDR3 loop spans 14 amino acids. V lost 7 bases and J 2 bases, leaving 17 bases between the germline ends. The CDR3 DNA is TGCAGCGCTCACCCTGGGGGGAGGAACTATGGCTACACCTTC. This sequence encodes CSAHPGGRNYGYTF.

The CDR3 DNA sequence: TGCGCCAGCAGCACGGGCCTACTAGGACAAGAGACCCAGTACTTC. This codes for CASSTGLLGQETQYF. The genes are TRBV5-1 and TRBJ2-5; D perhaps matches TRBD2 (5 bases). The CDR3 has 15 residues. V was cut by 4 bases and J by 2 bases, with 15 bases left in between. The germline V gene has CDR1 SGHRS and CDR2 YFSETQ.

This clone counts as medium-sized. The chain uses TRBV9 and TRBJ1-4; tentatively, D is TRBD1 (6 bases). The germline CDR1 and CDR2 sequences are SGDLS and YYNGEE. The CDR3 covers 14 residues. V lost 5 bases, J lost 5 bases, and 13 bases lay in between. CDR3 in amino acids: CASSLTGPNEKLFF. CDR3 in DNA: TGTGCCAGCAGTTTAACAGGGCCGAATGAAAAACTGTTTTTT.

The chain combines TRBV19 with TRBJ2-2; D is possibly TRBD2 (5 bases). V was shortened by 5 bases and J by 0 bases, with 10 bases between the two germline ends. The germline V gene has CDR1 LNHDA and CDR2 SQIVND (reference sequence). The CDR3 sequence is 15 residues long. Written as DNA, the CDR3 is TGTGCCAGTAGTTGGGGAGCCCCGAACACCGGGGAGCTGTTTTTT. Amino acids: CASSWGAPNTGELFF. Based on the CDR3 plus reference TRBV19 and TRBJ2-2, the full variable domain is DGGITQSPKYLFRKEGQNVTLSCEQNLNHDAMYWYRQDPGQGLRLIYYSQIVNDFQKGDIAEGYSVSREKKESFPLTVTSAQKNPTAFYLCASSWGAPNTGELFFGEGSRLTVL.

The V call is TRBV11-3, the J call TRBJ2-3, with D possibly being TRBD1 (6 bases). V lost 1 base and J 4 bases, leaving 9 bases between the germline ends. This CDR3 has 14 amino acids. Germline-derived CDR1 and CDR2 are SGHNT and YENEEA. CDR3 in amino acids: CASSLGGPPDTQYF. CDR3 DNA: TGTGCCAGCAGCTTAGGGGGGCCCCCAGATACGCAGTATTTT.

This clone has only a few counts. The V and J genes are TRBV9 and TRBJ1-2, with D hard to call. The CDR3 runs to 14 residues. Trimming took off 1 base at V and 4 bases at J, with 11 bases between the two ends. CDR1 is SGDLS and CDR2 is YYNGEE in the germline V gene. The CDR3: CASSVISGTYGYTF. CDR3 sequence (DNA): TGTGCCAGCAGCGTAATCTCAGGTACCTATGGCTACACCTTC.

This clone has just a few counts. The chain is built from TRBV4-1 and TRBJ2-1; the match to TRBD2 covers 12 bases. V lost 2 bases, J lost 7 bases, and 9 bases stayed unmatched. CDR1 and CDR2 from the germline V gene are MGHRA and YSYEKL. CDR3 size: 17 residues. The CDR3 loop is CASSQLLTSGGGNEQFF. The DNA of the CDR3 is TGCGCCAGCAGCCAACTATTGACTAGCGGGGGCGGAAATGAGCAGTTCTTC.